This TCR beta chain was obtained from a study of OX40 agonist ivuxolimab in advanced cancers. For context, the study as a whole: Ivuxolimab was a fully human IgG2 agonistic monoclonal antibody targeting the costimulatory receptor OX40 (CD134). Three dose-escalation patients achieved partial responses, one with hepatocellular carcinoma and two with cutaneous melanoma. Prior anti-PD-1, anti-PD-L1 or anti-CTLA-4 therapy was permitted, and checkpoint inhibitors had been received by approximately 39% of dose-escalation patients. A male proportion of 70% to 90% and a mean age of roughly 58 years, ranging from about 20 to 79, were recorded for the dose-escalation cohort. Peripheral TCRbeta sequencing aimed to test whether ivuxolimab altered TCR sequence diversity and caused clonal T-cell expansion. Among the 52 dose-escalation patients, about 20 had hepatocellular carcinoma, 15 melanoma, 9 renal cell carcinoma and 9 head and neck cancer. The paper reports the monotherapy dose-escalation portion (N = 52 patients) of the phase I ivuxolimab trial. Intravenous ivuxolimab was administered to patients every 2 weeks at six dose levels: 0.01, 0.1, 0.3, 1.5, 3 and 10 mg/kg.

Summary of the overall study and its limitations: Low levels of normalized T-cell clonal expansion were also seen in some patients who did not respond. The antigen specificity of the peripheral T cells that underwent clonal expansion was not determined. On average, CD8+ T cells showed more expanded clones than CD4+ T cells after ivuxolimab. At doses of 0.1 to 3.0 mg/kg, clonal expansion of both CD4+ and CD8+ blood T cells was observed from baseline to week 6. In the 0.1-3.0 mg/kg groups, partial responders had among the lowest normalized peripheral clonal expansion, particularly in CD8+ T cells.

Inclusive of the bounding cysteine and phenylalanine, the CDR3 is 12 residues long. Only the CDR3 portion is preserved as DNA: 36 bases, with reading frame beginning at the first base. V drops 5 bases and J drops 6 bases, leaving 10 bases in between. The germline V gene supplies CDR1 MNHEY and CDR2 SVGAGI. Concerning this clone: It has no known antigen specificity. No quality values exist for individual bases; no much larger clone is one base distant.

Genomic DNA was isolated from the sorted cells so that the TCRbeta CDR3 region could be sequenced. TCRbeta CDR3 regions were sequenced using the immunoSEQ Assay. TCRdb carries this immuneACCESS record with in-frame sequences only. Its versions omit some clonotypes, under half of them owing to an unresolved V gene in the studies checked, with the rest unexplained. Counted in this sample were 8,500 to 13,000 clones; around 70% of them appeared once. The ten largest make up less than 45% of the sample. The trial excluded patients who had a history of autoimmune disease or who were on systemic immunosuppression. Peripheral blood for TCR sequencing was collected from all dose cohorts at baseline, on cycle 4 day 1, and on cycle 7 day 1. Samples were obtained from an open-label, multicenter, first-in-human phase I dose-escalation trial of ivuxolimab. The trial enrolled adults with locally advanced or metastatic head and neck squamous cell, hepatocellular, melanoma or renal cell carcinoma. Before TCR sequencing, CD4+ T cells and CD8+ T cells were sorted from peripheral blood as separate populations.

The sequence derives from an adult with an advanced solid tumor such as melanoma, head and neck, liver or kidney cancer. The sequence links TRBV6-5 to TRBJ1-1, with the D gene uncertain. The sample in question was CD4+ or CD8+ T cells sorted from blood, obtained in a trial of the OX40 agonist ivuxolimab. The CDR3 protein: CASSLGRAEAFF. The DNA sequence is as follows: TGTGCCAGCAGTCTGGGGAGGGCTGAAGCTTTCTTT.